The source of this TCR beta chain is a study of blood T cell repertoires in COVID-19 (dated by TCRdb to the early 2020s). For context, the study as a whole: Samples from collaborators originated in the United States, Italy and Spain and spanned both the acute and convalescent phases of COVID-19. The prospective study material was composed of cDNA or gDNA derived from T cells, B-cell-depleted T cells, or PBMCs. The dataset comprised deeply sampled blood TCRbeta repertoires from subjects exposed to, actively infected with, or recovered from COVID-19. The repertoires were made available in a free public database intended to serve as a resource for research on the immune response to SARS-CoV-2. The samples were drawn from the first 160 participants of the ongoing ImmuneRACE study and from under 1,500 subjects provided by 6 global collaborators. A de-identified subject ID, COVID-19 status, age in years and sex were almost always included in the sample metadata. HLA class I and class II types, where available, came from metadata supplied by the sample provider rather than from assay-based typing.

To note about this clone: The antigen this receptor binds is unknown. Within one base of it there is no much larger clone, and no base qualities were kept.

Collaborating institutions collected whole blood in K2EDTA tubes following their own protocols. For TCRbeta analysis, collaborators shipped samples as frozen whole blood, isolated PBMCs, or DNA extracted from either of those sample types. Paper-wide results and their limitations: Clinical and demographic metadata were provided uncurated, with the amount varying by source and participant.

TCRbeta CDR3 regions were amplified from genomic DNA by means of the immunoSEQ Assay, a bias-controlled multiplex PCR. The study's processing was this. Within the assay, amplification of reference gene primers was used to estimate how many nucleated cells each sample contained. To quantify the absolute abundance of each unique TCRbeta CDR3 rearrangement, sequence reads were collapsed and filtered. For each sample, productive Simpson clonality was calculated by taking the square root of Simpson's diversity index across productive rearrangements. The table comes from immuneACCESS by way of TCRdb, which keeps in-frame sequences with V and J called. Part of the clones is missing from these tables; in studies checked, under half for an unresolved V gene and the rest for unknown reasons. V, J and clone size were drawn from that table, and D and trimming were deduced from the DNA. The sample includes approximately 350,000 clones, with 83% observed a single time. The ten largest account for 2.5% to 3% of the sample.

This sequence originates from a man aged 25-40 years with active or convalescent COVID-19. Sequenced sample: peripheral blood.

This receptor has the CDR3 CASSYSRLADEQYF. Here is the DNA: TGTGCCAGCAGTTACTCCCGACTAGCAGACGAGCAGTACTTC. The rearrangement joined TRBV6-6 to TRBJ2-7, with 7 middle bases fitting TRBD2. The germline V gene (reference sequence) sets CDR1 to MNHNY and CDR2 to SVGAGI. CDR3 length: 14 amino acids, cysteine to phenylalanine. The retained sequence is limited to the CDR3, 42 bases, with the frame set at the first base. Germline trimming amounts to 0 bases on V and 5 bases on J, with 4 as the count of junction bases outside the gene matches.